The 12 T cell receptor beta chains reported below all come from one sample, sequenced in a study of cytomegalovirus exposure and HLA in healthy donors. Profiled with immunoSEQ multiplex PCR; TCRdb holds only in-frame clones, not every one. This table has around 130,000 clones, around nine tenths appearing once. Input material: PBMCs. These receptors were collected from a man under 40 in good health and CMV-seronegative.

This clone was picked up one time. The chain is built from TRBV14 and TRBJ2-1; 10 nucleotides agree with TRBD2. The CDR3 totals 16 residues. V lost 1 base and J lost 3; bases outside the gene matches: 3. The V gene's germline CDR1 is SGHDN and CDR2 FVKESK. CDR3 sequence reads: CASSQVSSGSYNEQFF. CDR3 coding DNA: TGTGCCAGCAGCCAAGTATCTAGCGGGAGCTACAATGAGCAGTTCTTC.

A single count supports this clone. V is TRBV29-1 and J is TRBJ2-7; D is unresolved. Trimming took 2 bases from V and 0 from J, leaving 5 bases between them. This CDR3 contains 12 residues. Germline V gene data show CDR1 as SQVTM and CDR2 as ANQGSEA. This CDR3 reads CSVESISYEQYF. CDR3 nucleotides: TGCAGCGTTGAATCCATCTCCTACGAGCAGTACTTC.

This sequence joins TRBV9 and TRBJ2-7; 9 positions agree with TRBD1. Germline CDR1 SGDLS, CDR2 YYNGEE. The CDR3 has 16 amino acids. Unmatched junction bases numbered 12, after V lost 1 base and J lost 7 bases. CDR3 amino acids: CASSVSFGQGSIEQYF. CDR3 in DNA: TGTGCCAGCAGCGTATCGTTCGGACAGGGGTCGATTGAGCAGTACTTC.

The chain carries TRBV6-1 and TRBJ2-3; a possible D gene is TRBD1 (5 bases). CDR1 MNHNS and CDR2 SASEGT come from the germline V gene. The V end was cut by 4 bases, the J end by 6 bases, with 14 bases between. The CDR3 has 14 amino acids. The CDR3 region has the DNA TGTGCCAGCAGTGTGGGAAGGGGTGCGGATACGCAGTATTTT. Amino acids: CASSVGRGADTQYF.

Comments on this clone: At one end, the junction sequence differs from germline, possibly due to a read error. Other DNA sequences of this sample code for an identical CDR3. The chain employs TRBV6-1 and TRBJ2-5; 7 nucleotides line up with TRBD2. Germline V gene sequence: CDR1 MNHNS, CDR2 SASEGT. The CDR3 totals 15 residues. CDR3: CASSVGGPSGETQYF. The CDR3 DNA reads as TGTGCCAGCAGTGTGGGAGGGCCGTCGGGGGAGACCCAATACTTC.

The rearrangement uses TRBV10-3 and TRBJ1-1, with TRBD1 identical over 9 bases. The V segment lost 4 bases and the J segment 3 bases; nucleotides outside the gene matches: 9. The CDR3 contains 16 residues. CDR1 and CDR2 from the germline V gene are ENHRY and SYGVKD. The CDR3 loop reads CAISGARTGVDTEAFF. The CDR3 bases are TGTGCCATCAGTGGGGCAAGGACAGGGGTCGACACTGAAGCTTTCTTT.

Here the CDR3 DNA reads TGTGCCAGCAGTTCCGGGACAGGGGGCGCAGATACGCAGTATTTT. Translation: CASSSGTGGADTQYF. The V gene is TRBV6-5, the J gene TRBJ2-3; 12 positions match TRBD1. After removal of 4 bases from V and 4 bases from J, the junction contained 3 bases not matched to a gene. This CDR3 comprises 15 residues. Germline CDR1 is MNHEY and CDR2 is SVGAGI.

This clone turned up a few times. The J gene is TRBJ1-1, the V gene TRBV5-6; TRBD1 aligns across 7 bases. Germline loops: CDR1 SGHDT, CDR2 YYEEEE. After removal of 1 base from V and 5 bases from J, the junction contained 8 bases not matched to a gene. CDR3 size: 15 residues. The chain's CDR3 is CASSLLTGRETEAFF. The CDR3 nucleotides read TGTGCCAGCAGCTTGTTGACAGGGCGCGAAACTGAAGCTTTCTTT.

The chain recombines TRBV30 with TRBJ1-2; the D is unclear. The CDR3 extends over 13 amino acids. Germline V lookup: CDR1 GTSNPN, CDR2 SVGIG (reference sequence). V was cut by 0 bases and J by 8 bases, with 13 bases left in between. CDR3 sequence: CAWSVVSFAGYTF. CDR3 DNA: TGTGCCTGGAGTGTGGTGTCCTTCGCGGGCTACACCTTC.

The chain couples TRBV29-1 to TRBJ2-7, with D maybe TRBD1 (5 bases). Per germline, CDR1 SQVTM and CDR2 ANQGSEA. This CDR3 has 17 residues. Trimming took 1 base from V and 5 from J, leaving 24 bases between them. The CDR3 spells CSVEAETSGNRKNEQYF. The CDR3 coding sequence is TGCAGCGTTGAAGCCGAGACGTCAGGGAACCGGAAGAACGAGCAGTACTTC.

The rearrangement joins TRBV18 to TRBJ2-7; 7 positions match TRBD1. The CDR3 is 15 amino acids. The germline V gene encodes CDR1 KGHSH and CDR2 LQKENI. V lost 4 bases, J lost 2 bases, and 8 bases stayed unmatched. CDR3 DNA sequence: TGTGCCAGCTCACAGGGACAGCAGAACCCCTACGAGCAGTACTTC. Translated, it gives CASSQGQQNPYEQYF.

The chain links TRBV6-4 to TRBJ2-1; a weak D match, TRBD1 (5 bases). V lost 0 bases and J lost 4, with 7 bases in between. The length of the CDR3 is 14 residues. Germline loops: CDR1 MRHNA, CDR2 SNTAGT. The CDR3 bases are TGTGCCAGCAGTGACTCCCAGGGTTACAATGAGCAGTTCTTC. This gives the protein CASSDSQGYNEQFF.